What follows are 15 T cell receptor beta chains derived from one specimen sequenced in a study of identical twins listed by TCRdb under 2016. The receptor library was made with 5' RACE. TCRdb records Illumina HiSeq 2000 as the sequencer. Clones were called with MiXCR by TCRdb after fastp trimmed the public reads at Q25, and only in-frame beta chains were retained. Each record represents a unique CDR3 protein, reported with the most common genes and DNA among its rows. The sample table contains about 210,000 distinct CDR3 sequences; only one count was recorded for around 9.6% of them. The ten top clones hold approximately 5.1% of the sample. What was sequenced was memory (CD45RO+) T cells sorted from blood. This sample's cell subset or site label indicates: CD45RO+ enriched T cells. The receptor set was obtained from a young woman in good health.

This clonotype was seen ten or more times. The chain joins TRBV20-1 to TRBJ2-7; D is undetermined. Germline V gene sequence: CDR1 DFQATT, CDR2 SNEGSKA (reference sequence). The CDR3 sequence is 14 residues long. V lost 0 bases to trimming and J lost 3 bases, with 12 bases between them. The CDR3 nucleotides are TGCAGTGCTAGAGATCGTAGGGTTAGCTACGAGCAGTACTTC. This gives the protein CSARDRRVSYEQYF.

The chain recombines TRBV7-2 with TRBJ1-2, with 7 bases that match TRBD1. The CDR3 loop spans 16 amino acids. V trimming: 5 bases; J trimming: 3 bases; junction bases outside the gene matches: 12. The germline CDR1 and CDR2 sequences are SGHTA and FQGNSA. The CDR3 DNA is TGTGCCAGCAGCCCACCCCCCGGCGACAGGGACTATGGCTACACCTTC. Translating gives CASSPPPGDRDYGYTF. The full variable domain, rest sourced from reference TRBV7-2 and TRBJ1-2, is GAGVSQSPSNKVTEKGKDVELRCDPISGHTALYWYRQSLGQGLEFLIYFQGNSAPDKSGLPSDRFSAERTGGSVSTLTIQRTQQEDSAVYLCASSPPPGDRDYGYTFGSGTRLTVV.

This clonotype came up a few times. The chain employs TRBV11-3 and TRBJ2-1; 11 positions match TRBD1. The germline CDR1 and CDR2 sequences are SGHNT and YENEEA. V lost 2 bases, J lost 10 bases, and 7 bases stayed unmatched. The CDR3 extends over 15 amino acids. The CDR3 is CASSLQGTGGQEQFF. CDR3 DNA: TGTGCCAGCAGCTTACAGGGGACAGGGGGTCAAGAGCAGTTCTTC.

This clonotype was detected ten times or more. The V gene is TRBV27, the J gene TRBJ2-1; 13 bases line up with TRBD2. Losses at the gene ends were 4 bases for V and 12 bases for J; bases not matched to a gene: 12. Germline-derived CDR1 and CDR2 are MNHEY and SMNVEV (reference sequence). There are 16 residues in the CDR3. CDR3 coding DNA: TGTGCCAGCAGTTCCTTCCTGGGACTAGCGGGATCGCGGCAGTTCTTC. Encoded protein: CASSSFLGLAGSRQFF.

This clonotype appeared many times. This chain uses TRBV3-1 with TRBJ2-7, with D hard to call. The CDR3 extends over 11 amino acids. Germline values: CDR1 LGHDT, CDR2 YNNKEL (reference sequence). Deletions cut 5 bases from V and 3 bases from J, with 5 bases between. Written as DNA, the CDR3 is TGTGCCAGCAGCAGAATCTACGAGCAGTACTTC. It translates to CASSRIYEQYF.

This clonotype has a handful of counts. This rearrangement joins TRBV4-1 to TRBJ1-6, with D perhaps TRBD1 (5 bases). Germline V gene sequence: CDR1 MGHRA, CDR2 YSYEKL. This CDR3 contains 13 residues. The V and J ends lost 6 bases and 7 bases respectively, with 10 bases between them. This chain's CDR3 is CASRSDTNSPLHF. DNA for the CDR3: TGCGCCAGCAGATCGGACACAAATTCACCCCTCCACTTT.

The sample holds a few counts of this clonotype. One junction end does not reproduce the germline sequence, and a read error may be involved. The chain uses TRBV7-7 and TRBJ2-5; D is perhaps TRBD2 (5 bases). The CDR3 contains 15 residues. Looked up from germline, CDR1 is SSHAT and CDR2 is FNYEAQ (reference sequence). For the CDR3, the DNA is TGTGCTAGCAGCTTACGGGGATACCTAAAAGAGACCCAGTACTTC. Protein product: CASSLRGYLKETQYF.

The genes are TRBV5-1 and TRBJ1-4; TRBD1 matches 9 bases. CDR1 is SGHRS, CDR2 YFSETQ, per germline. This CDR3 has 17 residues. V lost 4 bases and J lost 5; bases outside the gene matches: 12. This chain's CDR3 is CASSGEQGAALNEKLFF. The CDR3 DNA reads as TGCGCCAGCAGCGGGGAACAGGGGGCTGCCCTCAATGAAAAACTGTTTTTT. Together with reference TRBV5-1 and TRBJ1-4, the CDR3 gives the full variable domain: KAGVTQTPRYLIKTRGQQVTLSCSPISGHRSVSWYQQTPGQGLQFLFEYFSETQRNKGNFPGRFSGRQFSNSRSEMNVSTLELGDSALYLCASSGEQGAALNEKLFFGSGTQLSVL.

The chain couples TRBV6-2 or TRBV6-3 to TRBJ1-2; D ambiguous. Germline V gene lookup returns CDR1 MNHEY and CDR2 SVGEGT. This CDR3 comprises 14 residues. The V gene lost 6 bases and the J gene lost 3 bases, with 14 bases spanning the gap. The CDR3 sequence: CASSSKQTYYGYTF. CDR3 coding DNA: TGTGCCAGCAGCTCGAAACAGACTTACTATGGCTACACCTTC.

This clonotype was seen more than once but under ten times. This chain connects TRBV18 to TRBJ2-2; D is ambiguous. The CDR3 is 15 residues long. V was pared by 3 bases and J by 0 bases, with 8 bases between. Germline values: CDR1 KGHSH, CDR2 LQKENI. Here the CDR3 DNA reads TGTGCCAGCTCACCGGGCCAGTCGAACACCGGGGAGCTGTTTTTT. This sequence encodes CASSPGQSNTGELFF.

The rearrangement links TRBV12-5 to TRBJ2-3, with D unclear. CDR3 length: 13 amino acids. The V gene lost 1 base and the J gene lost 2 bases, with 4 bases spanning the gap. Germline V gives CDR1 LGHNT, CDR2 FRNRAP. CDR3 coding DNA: TGTGCTAGTGGTTTGGACTACACAGATACGCAGTATTTT. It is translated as CASGLDYTDTQYF.

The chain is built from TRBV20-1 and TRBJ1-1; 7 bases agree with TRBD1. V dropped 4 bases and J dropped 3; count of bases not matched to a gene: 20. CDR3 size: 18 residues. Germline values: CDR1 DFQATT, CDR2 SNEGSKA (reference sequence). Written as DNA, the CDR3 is TGCAGTGCTAAAGGGCAGGGGGTCTGGGGACGCCGGGACACTGAAGCTTTCTTT. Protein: CSAKGQGVWGRRDTEAFF.

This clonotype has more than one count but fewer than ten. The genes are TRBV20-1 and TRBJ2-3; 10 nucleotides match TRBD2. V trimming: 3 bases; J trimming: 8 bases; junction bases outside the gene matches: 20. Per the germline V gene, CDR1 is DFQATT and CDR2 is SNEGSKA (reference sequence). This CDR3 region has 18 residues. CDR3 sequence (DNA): TGCAGTGCTAGTCCCAGCGGGGGGGTCGGCCGAGGGGGAGGTACGCAGTATTTT. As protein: CSASPSGGVGRGGGTQYF.

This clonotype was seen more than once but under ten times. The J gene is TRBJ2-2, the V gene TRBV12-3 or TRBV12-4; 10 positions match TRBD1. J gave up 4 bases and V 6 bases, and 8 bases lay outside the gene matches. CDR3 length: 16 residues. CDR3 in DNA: TGTGCCAGCAGCCCCGGGACAGGGGATGGCACCGGGGAGCTGTTTTTT. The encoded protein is CASSPGTGDGTGELFF.

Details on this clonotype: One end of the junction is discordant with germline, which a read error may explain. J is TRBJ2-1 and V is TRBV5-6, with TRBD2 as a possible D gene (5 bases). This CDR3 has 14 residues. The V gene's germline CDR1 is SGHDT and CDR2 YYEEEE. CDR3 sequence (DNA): TGTGCCATCAGCCTAGGACTTTTCGACAATGAGCAGTTCTTC. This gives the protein CAISLGLFDNEQFF.